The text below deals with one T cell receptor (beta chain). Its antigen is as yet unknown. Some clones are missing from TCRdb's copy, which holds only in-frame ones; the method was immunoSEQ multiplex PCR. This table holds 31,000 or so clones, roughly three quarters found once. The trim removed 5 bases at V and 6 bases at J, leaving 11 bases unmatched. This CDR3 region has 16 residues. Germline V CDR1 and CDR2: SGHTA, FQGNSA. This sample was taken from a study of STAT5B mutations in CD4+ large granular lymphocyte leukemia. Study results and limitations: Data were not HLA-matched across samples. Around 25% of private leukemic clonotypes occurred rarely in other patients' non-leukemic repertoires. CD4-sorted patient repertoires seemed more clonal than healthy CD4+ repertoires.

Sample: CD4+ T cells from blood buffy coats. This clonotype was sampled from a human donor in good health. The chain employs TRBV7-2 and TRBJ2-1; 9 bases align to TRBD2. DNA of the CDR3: TGTGCCAGCAGCACGACTAGCGGAGGGGGCCCCAATGAGCAGTTCTTC. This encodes CASSTTSGGGPNEQFF.